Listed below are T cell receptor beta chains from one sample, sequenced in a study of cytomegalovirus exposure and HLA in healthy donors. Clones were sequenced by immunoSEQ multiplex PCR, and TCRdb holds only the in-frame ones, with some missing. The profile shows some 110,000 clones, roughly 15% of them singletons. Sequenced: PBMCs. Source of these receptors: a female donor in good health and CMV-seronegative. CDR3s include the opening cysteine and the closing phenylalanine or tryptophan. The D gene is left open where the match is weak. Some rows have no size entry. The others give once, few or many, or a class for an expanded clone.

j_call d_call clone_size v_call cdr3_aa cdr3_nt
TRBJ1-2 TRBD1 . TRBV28 CASRGQGTNYGYTF TGTGCCAGCAGGGGACAGGGGACGAACTATGGCTACACCTTC
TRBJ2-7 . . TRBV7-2 CASSSYAGTTYEQYF TGTGCCAGCAGCTCCTACGCGGGGACCACCTACGAGCAGTACTTC
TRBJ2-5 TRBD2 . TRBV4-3 CASSQETAGGTETQYF TGCGCCAGCAGCCAAGAAACGGCGGGAGGTACAGAGACCCAGTACTTC
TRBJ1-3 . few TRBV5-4 CASSTYQDSGNTIYF TGTGCCAGCAGCACATACCAGGACTCTGGAAACACCATATATTTT
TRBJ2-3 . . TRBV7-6 CASSLGGTSTDTQYF TGTGCCAGCAGCTTAGGGGGGACTAGCACAGATACGCAGTATTTT
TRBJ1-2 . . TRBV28 CASSLGAGSNGYTF TGTGCCAGCAGTTTAGGGGCAGGGTCGAATGGCTACACCTTC
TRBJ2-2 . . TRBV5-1 CASSLQGSKNTGELFF TGCGCCAGCAGCTTGCAGGGATCAAAAAACACCGGGGAGCTGTTTTTT
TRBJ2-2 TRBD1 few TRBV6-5 CASSYSRTGITGELFF TGTGCCAGCAGTTACTCTCGGACAGGGATCACCGGGGAGCTGTTTTTT
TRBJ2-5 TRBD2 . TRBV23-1 CASSLSGKGRETQYF TGCGCCAGCAGTCTTAGCGGGAAGGGCAGGGAGACCCAGTACTTC
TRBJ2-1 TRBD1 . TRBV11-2 CASSLVDRAEKQFF TGTGCCAGCAGCCTAGTCGACAGGGCGGAAAAGCAGTTCTTC
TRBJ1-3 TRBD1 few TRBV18 CASSPPGGAGGRNTIYF TGTGCCAGCTCACCACCGGGGGGAGCAGGGGGAAGAAACACCATATATTTT
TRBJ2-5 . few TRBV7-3 CASSRRTPQETQYF TGTGCCAGCAGCAGGCGGACACCTCAAGAGACCCAGTACTTC
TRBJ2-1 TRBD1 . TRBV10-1 CASSERDRHDNEQFF TGCGCCAGCAGTGAACGGGACAGGCATGACAATGAGCAGTTCTTC
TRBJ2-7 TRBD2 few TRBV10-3 CAISERGGSYEQYF TGTGCCATCAGTGAGCGCGGGGGATCCTACGAGCAGTACTTC
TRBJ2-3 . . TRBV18 CASSQIAEITDTQYF TGTGCCAGCTCACAGATAGCGGAAATTACAGATACGCAGTATTTT
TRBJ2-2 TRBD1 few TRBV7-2 CASSFDRGDTGELFF TGTGCCAGCAGCTTCGACAGGGGTGACACCGGGGAGCTGTTTTTT
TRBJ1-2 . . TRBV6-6 CASSQAVNYGYTF TGTGCCAGCAGCCAAGCCGTTAACTATGGCTACACCTTC
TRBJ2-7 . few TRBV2 CASSESLYEQYF TGTGCCAGCAGTGAATCCCTGTACGAGCAGTACTTC
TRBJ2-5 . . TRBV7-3 CASSSDIPGETQYF TGTGCCAGCAGCTCGGATATCCCGGGAGAGACCCAGTACTTC
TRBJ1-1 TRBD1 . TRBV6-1 CASSEIRGGGEAFF TGTGCCAGCAGTGAAATTAGAGGGGGCGGTGAAGCTTTCTTT
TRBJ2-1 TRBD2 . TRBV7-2 CASSLGPGLGDNEQFF TGTGCCAGCAGCTTAGGACCGGGACTAGGGGACAATGAGCAGTTCTTC
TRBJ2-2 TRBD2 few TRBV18 CASSPQSGSNTGELFF TGTGCCAGCTCACCCCAAAGCGGGAGTAACACCGGGGAGCTGTTTTTT
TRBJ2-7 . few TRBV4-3 CASSLGVGPTGEQYF TGCGCCAGCAGCCTAGGGGTCGGACCGACCGGGGAGCAGTACTTC
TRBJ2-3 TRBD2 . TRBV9 CASSVGGGGPQYF TGTGCCAGCAGCGTAGGCGGGGGGGGTCCCCAGTATTTT
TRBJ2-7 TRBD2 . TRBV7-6 CASSLERGDEQYF TGTGCCAGCAGCTTAGAACGGGGGGACGAGCAGTACTTC
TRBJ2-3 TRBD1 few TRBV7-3 CASSWTGGADTQYF TGTGCCAGCAGCTGGACAGGGGGCGCAGATACGCAGTATTTT
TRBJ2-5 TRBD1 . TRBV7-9 CASSLVQGVDEETQYF TGTGCCAGCAGCTTAGTTCAGGGGGTGGATGAAGAGACCCAGTACTTC
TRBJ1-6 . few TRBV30 CAWSVRGRDSPLHF TGTGCCTGGAGTGTACGGGGTAGGGATTCACCCCTCCACTTT
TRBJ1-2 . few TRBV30 CAWSSGLGYGYTF TGTGCCTGGAGTTCGGGGTTAGGGTATGGCTACACCTTC
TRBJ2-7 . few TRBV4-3 CASSQEGTQGSYEQYF TGCGCCAGCAGCCAAGAGGGGACACAAGGATCCTACGAGCAGTACTTC
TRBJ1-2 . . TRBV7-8 CASSLTEDGYTF TGTGCCAGCAGCTTGACAGAGGATGGCTACACCTTC
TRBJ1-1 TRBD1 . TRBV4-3 CASSLGTGGNLNTEAFF TGCGCCAGCAGCCTGGGGACAGGGGGCAACCTGAACACTGAAGCTTTCTTT
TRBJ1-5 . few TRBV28 CASSYAGRIAYSNQPQHF TGTGCCAGCAGTTATGCGGGGAGGATAGCGTACAGCAATCAGCCCCAGCATTTT
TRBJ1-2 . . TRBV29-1 CSVPPGYTF TGCAGCGTCCCCCCGGGCTACACCTTC
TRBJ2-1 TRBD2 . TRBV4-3 CASSGLAGGYNEQFF TGCGCCAGCAGCGGGCTAGCGGGAGGTTACAATGAGCAGTTCTTC
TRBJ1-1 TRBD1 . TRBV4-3 CASSPDRGKVTEAFF TGCGCCAGCAGCCCTGACAGGGGGAAGGTCACTGAAGCTTTCTTT
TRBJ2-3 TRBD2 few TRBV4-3 CASSRDVPGLAERTDTQYF TGCGCCAGCAGCCGAGATGTCCCGGGACTAGCGGAGCGCACAGATACGCAGTATTTT
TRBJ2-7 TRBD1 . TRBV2 CASSEGGFGGQGIHEQYF TGTGCCAGCAGTGAAGGGGGTTTTGGAGGACAGGGTATACACGAGCAGTACTTC
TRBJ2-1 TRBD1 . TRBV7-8 CASSSGTGVHNEQFF TGTGCCAGCAGCTCCGGGACAGGGGTGCACAATGAGCAGTTCTTC
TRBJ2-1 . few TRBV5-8 CASSSALAPLYDEQFF TGTGCCAGCAGCTCAGCACTAGCTCCCCTATACGATGAGCAGTTCTTC
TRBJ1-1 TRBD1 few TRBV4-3 CASSQEGQGSTEAFF TGCGCCAGCAGCCAAGAGGGACAGGGGTCCACTGAAGCTTTCTTT
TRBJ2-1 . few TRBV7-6 CASSSWDSSSDEQFF TGTGCCAGCAGCTCTTGGGACTCCTCGAGCGATGAGCAGTTCTTC
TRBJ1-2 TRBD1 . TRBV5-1 CASSSTGTGEFGYTF TGCGCCAGCAGCTCCACCGGGACAGGGGAATTTGGCTACACCTTC
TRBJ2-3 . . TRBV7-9 CASSLIATDTQYF TGTGCCAGCAGCTTAATAGCCACAGATACGCAGTATTTT
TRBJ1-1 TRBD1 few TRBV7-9 CASSLGQGEITEAFF TGTGCCAGCAGCCTCGGACAGGGGGAAATCACTGAAGCTTTCTTT
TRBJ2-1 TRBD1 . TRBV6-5 CASSYATGGLQFF TGTGCCAGCAGTTACGCGACAGGGGGCCTGCAGTTCTTC
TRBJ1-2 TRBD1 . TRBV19 CASRSIDTGDYGYTF TGTGCCAGTAGGAGCATTGATACAGGGGACTATGGCTACACCTTC
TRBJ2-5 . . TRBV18 CASSIPGVRVGETQYF TGTGCCAGCTCAATCCCGGGTGTTCGAGTAGGAGAGACCCAGTACTTC
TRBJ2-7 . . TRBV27 CASRIDMAAYEQYF TGTGCCAGCAGAATCGACATGGCCGCCTACGAGCAGTACTTC
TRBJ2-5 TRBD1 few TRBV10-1 CASSERQGAGETQYF TGCGCCAGCAGCGAGAGACAGGGGGCTGGGGAGACCCAGTACTTC
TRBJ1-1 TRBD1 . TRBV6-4 CASSARTGGLNTEAFF TGTGCCAGCAGCGCCCGGACAGGGGGTCTGAACACTGAAGCTTTCTTT
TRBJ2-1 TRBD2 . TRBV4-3 CASSQDWTSVYNEQFF TGCGCCAGCAGCCAAGATTGGACTAGCGTATACAATGAGCAGTTCTTC
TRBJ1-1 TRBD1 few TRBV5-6 CASSLAQGRNTEAFF TGTGCCAGCAGCTTGGCACAGGGGAGAAACACTGAAGCTTTCTTT
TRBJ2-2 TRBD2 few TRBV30 CAWSPLAPGELFF TGTGCCTGGAGTCCACTAGCGCCCGGGGAGCTGTTTTTT
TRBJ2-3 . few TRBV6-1 CASRDRGLGTDTQYF TGTGCCAGCAGGGACCGGGGTCTCGGCACAGATACGCAGTATTTT
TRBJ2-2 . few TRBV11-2 CASSSLSGSGELFF TGTGCCAGCAGCTCCCTGAGCGGGTCCGGGGAGCTGTTTTTT
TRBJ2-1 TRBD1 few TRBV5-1 CASSQTGGLSSSYNEQFF TGCGCCAGCAGCCAGACAGGGGGCTTATCCAGCTCCTACAATGAGCAGTTCTTC